This T cell receptor beta chain was captured by sequencing in a study of response to subunit inactivated influenza vaccine. Findings and limits, study-wide: New T cells are recruited in small numbers by each seasonal influenza vaccination, according to the authors' suggestion.

One entry per CDR3 protein results from TCRdb running MiXCR on the RT-PCR reads. In the table there are more than 550,000 distinct CDR3 sequences, about 11% of which are singletons. This clonotype was picked up a small number of times. As yet, its antigen is unknown. The sequenced sample was PBMCs from blood, obtained on the day of vaccination. The clonotype was recovered from a middle-aged man who received an inactivated influenza vaccine.

CDR3 in DNA: TGTGCCAGCAAATTAGGGCCCGAGCAGTACTTC. Its protein is CASKLGPEQYF. The V gene is TRBV12-3 or TRBV12-4, the J gene TRBJ2-7; D is uncertain. Between the trimmed V and J ends, which lost 7 bases and 6 bases, there was a span of 10 bases. The CDR3 extends over 11 amino acids.